These 19 T cell receptor beta chains were sequenced from one sample in a study of CD8+ T cells in alopecia areata (dated by TCRdb to 2016 to 2019). Receptors were amplified or captured by the immunoSEQ multiplex PCR assay. For TCR sequencing, RNA was extracted from every sample and reverse transcribed into cDNA to serve as template. TCRdb obtained this table from immuneACCESS and retained in-frame rearrangements with V and J assigned. These tables miss some clones; where compared with another copy, unresolved V genes account for less than half of the shortfall, and the remainder is unexplained. This sample comprises 250,000 to 300,000 clones, more than 45% of them detected only once. Of the sample, approximately 1.7% falls within the top ten clones. In the paper's terms, the time point label means: about 25 weeks on oral tofacitinib. The meaning of the sample's treatment or condition label: oral pan-JAK inhibitor, 5-10 mg twice daily.

The material was CD4+ T cells sorted from blood, obtained at week 24, from a patient treated with tofacitinib. Receptor source: a human donor with alopecia areata.

This sequence joins TRBV27 and TRBJ2-1; D might be TRBD2 (6 bases). Trimming pared 8 bases from V and 9 bases from J, leaving 17 bases between. CDR1 is MNHEY and CDR2 is SMNVEV in the germline V gene (reference sequence). This CDR3 contains 13 residues. The CDR3 DNA reads TGTGCCAGCTACGGACCCCTGGGGGGTGAGCAGTTCTTC. Amino acid sequence: CASYGPLGGEQFF.

Concerning this clone itself: The sample carries other DNA sequences with the same CDR3. The chain employs TRBV5-1 and TRBJ2-6; the D gene is possibly TRBD2 (6 bases). Between the trimmed V and J ends, which lost 5 bases and 0 bases, there was a span of 6 bases. The germline V gene encodes CDR1 SGHRS and CDR2 YFSETQ. The CDR3 spans 14 residues. Here the CDR3 reads CASRGLSGANVLTF. For the CDR3, the DNA is TGCGCCAGCAGGGGACTCTCTGGGGCCAACGTCCTGACTTTC. Together with reference TRBV5-1 and TRBJ2-6, the CDR3 gives the full variable domain: KAGVTQTPRYLIKTRGQQVTLSCSPISGHRSVSWYQQTPGQGLQFLFEYFSETQRNKGNFPGRFSGRQFSNSRSEMNVSTLELGDSALYLCASRGLSGANVLTFGAGSRLTVL.

In the case of this clone: Only one base separates this from a far larger clonotype, so it likely reflects a read error. V gene TRBV5-5 combines with J gene TRBJ2-5; no reliable D call. Between the trimmed V and J ends, which lost 2 bases and 4 bases, there was a span of 3 bases. CDR3 length: 11 residues. Germline lookup yields CDR1 SGHKS and CDR2 YYEKEE (reference sequence). In DNA form, the CDR3 reads TGTGCCAGCAGCTTACGAGAGACCCAGTACTTC. This sequence encodes CASSLRETQYF.

The chain carries TRBV2 and TRBJ1-4; D perhaps matches TRBD1 (5 bases). CDR1 SNHLY and CDR2 FYNNEI come from the germline V gene. CDR3 length: 12 amino acids. The V end lost 9 bases, the J end lost 7 bases, and 12 bases lay between the germline ends. The CDR3 loop reads CASSGTAEKLFF. The CDR3, as DNA: TGTGCCAGTTCCGGGACGGCTGAAAAACTGTTTTTT.

The chain combines TRBV2 with TRBJ2-1; 8 positions agree with TRBD1. The CDR3 has 12 residues. Per the germline V gene, CDR1 is SNHLY and CDR2 is FYNNEI. V lost 7 bases and J lost 9; bases outside the gene matches: 5. The CDR3 DNA sequence: TGTGCCAGCACTCGAACAGGGGGTGAGCAGTTCTTC. Amino acids: CASTRTGGEQFF.

The CDR3 DNA is TGTGCCAGCAGTGCACTGGGGTACGGCTTGGGGCCCCTCCACTTT. It specifies CASSALGYGLGPLHF. The genes are TRBV25-1 and TRBJ1-6; D not resolved. The CDR3 loop spans 15 amino acids. Trimming took 4 bases from V and 13 from J, leaving 20 bases between them. Germline CDR1 and CDR2: MGHDK and SYGVNS.

This chain links TRBV2 with TRBJ1-5; TRBD1 is a possible D gene (6 bases). Germline CDR1 is SNHLY and CDR2 is FYNNEI. The CDR3 covers 15 residues. V was cut by 3 bases and J by 7 bases, with 16 bases left in between. CDR3 nucleotides: TGTGCCAGCAGTGATGCGGGGGCGATAGGACAGCCCCAGCATTTT. Translation gives CASSDAGAIGQPQHF.

The chain combines TRBV9 with TRBJ2-1, with D perhaps TRBD2 (5 bases). From germline, CDR1 is SGDLS and CDR2 YYNGEE. The CDR3 spans 16 residues. Trimming stripped 1 base from V and 5 bases from J, with 16 bases between. As DNA, the CDR3 is TGTGCCAGCAGCGTAACCGGGGAACGGTGGAACAATGAGCAGTTCTTC. Translated, it gives CASSVTGERWNNEQFF.

The sample holds one count of this clone. The V gene is TRBV2, the J gene TRBJ2-6; a possible D gene is TRBD1 (5 bases). With 6 bases removed from V and 1 base from J, the gap between germline ends came to 7 bases. Germline lookup yields CDR1 SNHLY and CDR2 FYNNEI. The CDR3 has 14 amino acids. In DNA form, the CDR3 reads TGTGCCAGCAGGGCAGGGTCTGGGGCCAACGTCCTGACTTTC. Protein product: CASRAGSGANVLTF.

This clone came up a few times. The CDR3 loop is CASSVEGRDGETQYF. In nucleotides, the CDR3 is TGTGCCAGCAGCGTAGAAGGCAGGGATGGAGAGACCCAGTACTTC. V usage is TRBV9 and J usage is TRBJ2-5; possible D gene TRBD1, 5 bases. Germline lookup yields CDR1 SGDLS and CDR2 YYNGEE. CDR3 size: 15 residues. Trimming left V 0 bases short and J 4 bases short, with 13 bases between.

This clone was picked up one time. This CDR3 is also generated by other DNA sequences in the sample. V gene TRBV30 combines with J gene TRBJ1-6, with D perhaps matching TRBD1 (5 bases). V was trimmed by 0 bases and J by 7 bases, leaving 10 bases between them. CDR1 is GTSNPN and CDR2 is SVGIG in the germline V gene (reference sequence). There are 14 residues in the CDR3. The CDR3 loop is CAWSVRAENSPLHF. The CDR3 region has the DNA TGTGCCTGGAGTGTCAGGGCGGAGAATTCACCCCTCCACTTT.

The chain combines TRBV2 with TRBJ2-5; 12 bases align to TRBD2. V shed 7 bases, J shed 5 bases, and the junction held 8 bases outside the gene matches. Germline CDR1 and CDR2: SNHLY and FYNNEI. This CDR3 has 15 residues. Written as DNA, the CDR3 is TGTGCCAGCACCCGGACTAGCGGGGTGGTGGAGACCCAGTACTTC. Protein product: CASTRTSGVVETQYF. Using reference TRBV2 and TRBJ2-5 for the parts outside the CDR3, the full variable domain is EPEVTQTPSHQVTQMGQEVILRCVPISNHLYFYWYRQILGQKVEFLVSFYNNEISEKSEIFDDQFSVERPDGSNFTLKIRSTKLEDSAMYFCASTRTSGVVETQYFGPGTRLLVL.

The chain carries TRBV30 and TRBJ1-5; D call uncertain. CDR1 is GTSNPN and CDR2 is SVGIG in the germline V gene (reference sequence). The CDR3 contains 16 residues. V lost 2 bases and J 4 bases, leaving 18 bases between the germline ends. The CDR3: CAWSLGPRSRNQPQHF. In DNA form, the CDR3 reads TGTGCCTGGAGTTTAGGACCCCGCTCTCGTAATCAGCCCCAGCATTTT.

This clone was observed once. The CDR3 nucleotides are TGCAGCGTTGAAACACTAGCGGGGAACAATGAGCAGTTCTTC. It codes for CSVETLAGNNEQFF. The chain couples TRBV29-1 to TRBJ2-1, with 10 bases fitting TRBD2. Unmatched junction bases numbered 3, after V lost 2 bases and J lost 5 bases. There are 14 residues in the CDR3. Germline lookup yields CDR1 SQVTM and CDR2 ANQGSEA.

V gene TRBV7-9 combines with J gene TRBJ2-3; possibly TRBD2 for D (5 bases). Trimming stripped 4 bases from V and 4 bases from J, with 12 bases between. The CDR3 runs to 14 residues. Looked up from germline, CDR1 is SEHNR and CDR2 is FQNEAQ (reference sequence). CDR3 residues: CASSSPGRADTQYF. CDR3 bases: TGTGCCAGCAGCTCCCCGGGGAGAGCAGATACGCAGTATTTT.

This sequence joins TRBV7-9 and TRBJ2-1; D gene unclear. The V gene's germline CDR1 is SEHNR and CDR2 FQNEAQ (reference sequence). Between the trimmed V and J ends, which lost 5 bases and 0 bases, there was a span of 8 bases. The CDR3 spans 14 residues. CDR3 DNA: TGTGCCAGCAGCCCCCGTAGCTCCTACAATGAGCAGTTCTTC. This encodes CASSPRSSYNEQFF.

The CDR3 here is CASSQDLGSMIGGGARTEQFF. CDR3 nucleotide sequence: TGCGCCAGCAGCCAAGATCTTGGTTCAATGATAGGCGGGGGGGCCCGCACTGAGCAGTTCTTC. The chain employs TRBV4-1 and TRBJ2-1, with 9 bases matching TRBD2. This CDR3 spans 21 amino acids. Looked up from germline, CDR1 is MGHRA and CDR2 is YSYEKL. The trim removed 0 bases at V and 9 bases at J, leaving 24 bases unmatched.

This clone occurred a few times. The J gene is TRBJ2-7, the V gene TRBV5-4; 8 bases map to TRBD2. CDR1 and CDR2 (germline): SGHNT, YYREEE (reference sequence). The CDR3 runs to 14 residues. J was trimmed by 5 bases and V by 7 bases; bases with no gene match: 11. CDR3 amino acids: CASRQRGGRHEQYF. The DNA for the CDR3 is TGTGCCAGCCGCCAACGGGGGGGCCGACACGAGCAGTACTTC.

Of note for this clone: This same CDR3 is encoded by further DNA sequences in the sample. The V and J genes are TRBV18 and TRBJ2-3, with D uncertain. In germline, CDR1 is KGHSH, CDR2 LQKENI. V lost 3 bases, J lost 5 bases, and 6 bases lay in between. CDR3 length equals 12 residues. As DNA, the CDR3 is TGTGCCAGCTCACCGAGACAAGATACGCAGTATTTT. This encodes CASSPRQDTQYF.